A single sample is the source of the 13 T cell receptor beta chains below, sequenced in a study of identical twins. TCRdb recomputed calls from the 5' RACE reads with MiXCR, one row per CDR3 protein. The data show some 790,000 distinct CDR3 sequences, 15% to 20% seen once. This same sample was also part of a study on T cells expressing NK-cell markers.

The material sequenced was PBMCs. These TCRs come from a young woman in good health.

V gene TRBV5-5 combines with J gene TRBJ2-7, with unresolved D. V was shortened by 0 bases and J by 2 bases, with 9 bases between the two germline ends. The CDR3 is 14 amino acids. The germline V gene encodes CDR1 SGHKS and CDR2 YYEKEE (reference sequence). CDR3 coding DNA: TGTGCCAGCAGCTTGGCCAGCGTAGCCTACGAGCAGTACTTC. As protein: CASSLASVAYEQYF. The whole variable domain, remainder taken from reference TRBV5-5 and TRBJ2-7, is DAGVTQSPTHLIKTRGQQVTLRCSPISGHKSVSWYQQVLGQGPQFIFQYYEKEERGRGNFPDRFSARQFPNYSSELNVNALLLGDSALYLCASSLASVAYEQYFGPGTRLTVT.

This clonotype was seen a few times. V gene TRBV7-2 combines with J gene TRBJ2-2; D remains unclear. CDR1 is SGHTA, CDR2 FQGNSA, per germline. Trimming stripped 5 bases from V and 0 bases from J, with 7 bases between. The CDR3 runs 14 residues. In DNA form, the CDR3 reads TGTGCCAGCAGCGGAGCCCCGAACACCGGGGAGCTGTTTTTT. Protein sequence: CASSGAPNTGELFF.

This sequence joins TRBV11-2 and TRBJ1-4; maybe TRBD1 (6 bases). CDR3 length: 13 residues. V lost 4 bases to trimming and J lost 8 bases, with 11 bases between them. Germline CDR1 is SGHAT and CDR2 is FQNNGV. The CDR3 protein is CASSYRVEEKLFF. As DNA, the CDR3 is TGTGCCAGCAGCTACAGGGTGGAGGAAAAACTGTTTTTT.

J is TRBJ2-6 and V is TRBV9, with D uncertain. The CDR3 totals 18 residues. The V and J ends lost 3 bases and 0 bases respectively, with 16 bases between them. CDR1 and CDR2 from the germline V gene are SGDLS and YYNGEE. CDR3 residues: CASSADTINPSGANVLTF. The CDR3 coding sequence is TGTGCCAGCAGCGCCGACACAATAAACCCCTCTGGGGCCAACGTCCTGACTTTC. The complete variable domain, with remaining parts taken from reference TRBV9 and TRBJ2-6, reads DSGVTQTPKHLITATGQRVTLRCSPRSGDLSVYWYQQSLDQGLQFLIQYYNGEERAKGNILERFSAQQFPDLHSELNLSSLELGDSALYFCASSADTINPSGANVLTFGAGSRLTVL.

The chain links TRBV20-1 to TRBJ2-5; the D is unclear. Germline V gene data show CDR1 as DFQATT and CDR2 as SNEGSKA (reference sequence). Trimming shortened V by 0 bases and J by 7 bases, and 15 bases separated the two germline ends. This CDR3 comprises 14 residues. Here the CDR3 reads CSAREEVGWGTQYF. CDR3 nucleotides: TGCAGTGCTAGAGAGGAAGTTGGCTGGGGGACCCAGTACTTC.

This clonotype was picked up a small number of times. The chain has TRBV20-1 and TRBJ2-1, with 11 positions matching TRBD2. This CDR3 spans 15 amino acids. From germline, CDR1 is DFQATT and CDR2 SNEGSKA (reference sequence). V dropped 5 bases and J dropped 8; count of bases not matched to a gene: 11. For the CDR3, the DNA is TGCAGTGCTGCGAGGAGACTAGCGGGATTCTATGAGCAGTTCTTC. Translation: CSAARRLAGFYEQFF.

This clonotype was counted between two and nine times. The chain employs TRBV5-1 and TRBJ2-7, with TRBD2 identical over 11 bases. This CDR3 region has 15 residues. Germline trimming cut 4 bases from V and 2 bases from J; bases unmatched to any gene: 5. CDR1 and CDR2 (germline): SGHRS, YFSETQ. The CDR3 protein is CASSARLAGPYEQYF. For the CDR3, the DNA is TGCGCCAGCAGCGCCCGACTAGCGGGGCCCTACGAGCAGTACTTC.

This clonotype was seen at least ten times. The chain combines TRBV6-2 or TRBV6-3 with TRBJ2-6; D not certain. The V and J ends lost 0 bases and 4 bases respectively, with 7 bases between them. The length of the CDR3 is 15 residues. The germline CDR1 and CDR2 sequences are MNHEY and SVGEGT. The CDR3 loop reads CASSYSGTGANVLTF. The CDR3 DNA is TGTGCCAGCAGTTACTCGGGAACGGGGGCCAACGTCCTGACTTTC.

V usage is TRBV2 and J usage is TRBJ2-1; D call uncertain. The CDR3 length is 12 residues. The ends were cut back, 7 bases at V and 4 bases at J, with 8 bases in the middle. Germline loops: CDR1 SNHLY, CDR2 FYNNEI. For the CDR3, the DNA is TGTGCCAGCATGGGCCGGTACAATGAGCAGTTCTTC. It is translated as CASMGRYNEQFF. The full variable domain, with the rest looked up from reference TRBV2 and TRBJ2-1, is EPEVTQTPSHQVTQMGQEVILRCVPISNHLYFYWYRQILGQKVEFLVSFYNNEISEKSEIFDDQFSVERPDGSNFTLKIRSTKLEDSAMYFCASMGRYNEQFFGPGTRLTVL.

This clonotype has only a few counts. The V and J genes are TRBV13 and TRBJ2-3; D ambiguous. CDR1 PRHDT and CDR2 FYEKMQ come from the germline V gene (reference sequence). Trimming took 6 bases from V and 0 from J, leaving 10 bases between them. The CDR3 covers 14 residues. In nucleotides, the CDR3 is TGTGCCAGCAGAGAATCCTCTAGCACAGATACGCAGTATTTT. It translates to CASRESSSTDTQYF.

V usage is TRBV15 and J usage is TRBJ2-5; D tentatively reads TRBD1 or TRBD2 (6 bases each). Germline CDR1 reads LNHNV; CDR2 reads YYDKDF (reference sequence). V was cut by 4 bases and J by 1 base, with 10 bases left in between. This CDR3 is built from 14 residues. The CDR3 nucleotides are TGTGCCACCAGCATGGGGGGCACCCAAGAGACCCAGTACTTC. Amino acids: CATSMGGTQETQYF.

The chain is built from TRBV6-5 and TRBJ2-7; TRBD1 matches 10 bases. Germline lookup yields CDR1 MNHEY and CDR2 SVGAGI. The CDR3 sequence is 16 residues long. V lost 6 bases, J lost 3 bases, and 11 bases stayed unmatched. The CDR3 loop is CASRYFRGTGVYEQYF. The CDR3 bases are TGTGCCAGCAGATATTTTCGGGGGACAGGGGTCTACGAGCAGTACTTC.

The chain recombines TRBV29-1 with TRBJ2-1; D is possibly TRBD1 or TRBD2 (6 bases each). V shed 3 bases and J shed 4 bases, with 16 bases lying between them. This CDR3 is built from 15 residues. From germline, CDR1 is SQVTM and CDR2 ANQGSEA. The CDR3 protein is CSVDAEGGRYNEQFF. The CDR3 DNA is TGCAGCGTTGACGCGGAGGGGGGCCGGTACAATGAGCAGTTCTTC.